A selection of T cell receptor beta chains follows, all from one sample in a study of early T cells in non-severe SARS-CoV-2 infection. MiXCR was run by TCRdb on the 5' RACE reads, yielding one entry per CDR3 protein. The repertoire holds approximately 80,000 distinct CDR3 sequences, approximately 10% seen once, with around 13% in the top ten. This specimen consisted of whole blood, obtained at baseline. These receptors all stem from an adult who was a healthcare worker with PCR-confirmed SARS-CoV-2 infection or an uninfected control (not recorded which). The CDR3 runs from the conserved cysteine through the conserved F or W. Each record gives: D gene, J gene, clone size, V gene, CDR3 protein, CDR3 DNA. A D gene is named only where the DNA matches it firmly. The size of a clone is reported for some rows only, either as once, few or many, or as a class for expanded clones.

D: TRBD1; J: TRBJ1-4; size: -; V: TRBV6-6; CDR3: CASTHRGAGVGEKLFF; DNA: TGTGCCAGCACCCACAGGGGGGCAGGGGTGGGTGAAAAACTGTTTTTT
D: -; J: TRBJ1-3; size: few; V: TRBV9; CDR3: CASSPRTTTAENTIYF; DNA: TGTGCCAGCAGCCCCAGGACAACCACAGCAGAAAACACCATATATTTT
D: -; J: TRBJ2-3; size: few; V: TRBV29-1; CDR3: CSVVNSFTDTQYF; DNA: TGCAGCGTTGTCAACTCCTTCACAGATACGCAGTATTTT
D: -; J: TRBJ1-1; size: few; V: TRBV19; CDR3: CASSTSVSGVTEAFF; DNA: TGTGCCAGTAGTACCTCCGTCTCGGGAGTCACTGAAGCTTTCTTT
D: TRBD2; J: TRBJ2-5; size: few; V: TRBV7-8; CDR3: CASSRTGRGAIGTQYF; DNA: TGTGCCAGCAGCCGAACAGGGCGGGGGGCCATTGGGACCCAGTACTTC
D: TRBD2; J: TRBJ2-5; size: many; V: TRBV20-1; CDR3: CSARELAGGPGETQYF; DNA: TGCAGTGCTAGAGAGCTAGCGGGGGGGCCGGGTGAGACCCAGTACTTC
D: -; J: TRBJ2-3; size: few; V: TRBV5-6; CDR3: CASSLGVGFGDTQYF; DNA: TGTGCCAGCAGCTTGGGGGTGGGTTTCGGAGATACGCAGTATTTT
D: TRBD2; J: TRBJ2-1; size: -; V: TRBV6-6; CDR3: CASTWAGQVREEQFF; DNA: TGTGCCAGCACATGGGCTGGACAAGTGCGGGAGGAGCAGTTCTTC
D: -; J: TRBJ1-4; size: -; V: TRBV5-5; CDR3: CASSPMSLNRASEKLFF; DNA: TGTGCCAGCAGCCCGATGTCTCTCAACAGGGCGAGTGAAAAACTGTTTTTT
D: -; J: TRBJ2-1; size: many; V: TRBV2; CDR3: CASSGDTYGEQFF; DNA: TGTGCCAGCAGTGGTGACACTTACGGTGAGCAGTTCTTC
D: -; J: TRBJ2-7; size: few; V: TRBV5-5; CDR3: CASSLDRVWAGEYEQYF; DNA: TGTGCCAGCAGCTTGGATCGGGTGTGGGCAGGGGAGTACGAGCAGTACTTC
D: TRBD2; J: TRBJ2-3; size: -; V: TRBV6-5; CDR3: CASSYTSGVGDTQYF; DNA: TGTGCCAGCAGTTATACTAGCGGGGTAGGAGATACGCAGTATTTT
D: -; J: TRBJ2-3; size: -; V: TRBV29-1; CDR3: CSVRYTDTQYF; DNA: TGCAGCGTTCGATACACAGATACGCAGTATTTT
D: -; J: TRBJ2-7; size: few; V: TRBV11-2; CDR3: CASSPRLLAYEQYF; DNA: TGTGCCAGCAGCCCCCGACTGCTAGCCTACGAGCAGTACTTC
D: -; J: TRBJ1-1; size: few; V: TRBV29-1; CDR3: CSVDSQMNTEAFF; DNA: TGCAGCGTTGATAGCCAGATGAACACTGAAGCTTTCTTT
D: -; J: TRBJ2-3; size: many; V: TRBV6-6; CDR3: CASSPGQAGNTQYF; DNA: TGTGCCAGCAGCCCTGGACAGGCGGGAAATACGCAGTATTTT
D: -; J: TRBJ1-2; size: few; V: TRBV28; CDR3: CASSFRGYTF; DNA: TGTGCCAGCAGTTTCCGCGGCTACACCTTC
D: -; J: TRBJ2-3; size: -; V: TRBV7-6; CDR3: CASSLGGRGSTDTQYF; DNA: TGTGCCAGCAGCTTAGGTGGTCGGGGAAGCACAGATACGCAGTATTTT
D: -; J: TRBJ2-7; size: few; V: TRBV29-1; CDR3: CSIRKGDSYEQYF; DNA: TGCAGCATAAGGAAGGGGGATTCCTACGAGCAGTACTTC